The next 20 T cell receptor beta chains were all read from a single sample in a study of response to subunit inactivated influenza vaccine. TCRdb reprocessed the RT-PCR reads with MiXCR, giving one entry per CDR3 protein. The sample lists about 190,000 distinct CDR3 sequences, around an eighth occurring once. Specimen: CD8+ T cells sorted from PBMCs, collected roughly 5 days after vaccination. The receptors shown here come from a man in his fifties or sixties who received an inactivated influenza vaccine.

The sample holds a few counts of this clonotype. CDR3 loop: CSVRTGTDTQYF. In nucleotides, the CDR3 is TGCAGCGTTCGGACAGGGACAGATACGCAGTATTTT. This rearrangement joins TRBV29-1 to TRBJ2-3; 8 bases agree with TRBD1. CDR3 length equals 12 residues. Per the germline V gene, CDR1 is SQVTM and CDR2 is ANQGSEA. Losses at the gene ends were 5 bases for V and 3 bases for J; bases not matched to a gene: 1.

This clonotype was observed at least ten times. The CDR3 DNA sequence: TGTGCCAGCAGCTTGGAACGGGGCCGGAACTACGAGCAGTACTTC. Residues: CASSLERGRNYEQYF. The chain uses TRBV5-6 and TRBJ2-7; D could derive from TRBD1 or TRBD2 (5 bases each). The CDR3 runs 15 residues. Per germline, CDR1 SGHDT and CDR2 YYEEEE. The V end was cut by 0 bases, the J end by 3 bases, with 13 bases between.

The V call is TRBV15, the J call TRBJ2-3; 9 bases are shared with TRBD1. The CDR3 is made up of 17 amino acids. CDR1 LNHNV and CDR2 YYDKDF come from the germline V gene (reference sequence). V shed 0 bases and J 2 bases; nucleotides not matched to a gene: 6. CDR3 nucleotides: TGTGCCACCAGCAGAGACGCCGGGACAGGGAACACAGATACGCAGTATTTT. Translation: CATSRDAGTGNTDTQYF. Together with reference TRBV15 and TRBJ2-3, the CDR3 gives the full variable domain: DAMVIQNPRYQVTQFGKPVTLSCSQTLNHNVMYWYQQKSSQAPKLLFHYYDKDFNNEADTPDNFQSRRPNTSFCFLDIRSPGLGDTAMYLCATSRDAGTGNTDTQYFGPGTRLTVL.

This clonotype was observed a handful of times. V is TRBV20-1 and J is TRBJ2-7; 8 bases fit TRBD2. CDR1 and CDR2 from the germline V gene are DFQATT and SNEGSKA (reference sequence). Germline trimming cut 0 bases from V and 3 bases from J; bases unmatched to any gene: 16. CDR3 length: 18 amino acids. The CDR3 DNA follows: TGCAGTGCTAGAGATCACCTTGGACTAGCTCGAGGCTTCTACGAGCAGTACTTC. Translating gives CSARDHLGLARGFYEQYF.

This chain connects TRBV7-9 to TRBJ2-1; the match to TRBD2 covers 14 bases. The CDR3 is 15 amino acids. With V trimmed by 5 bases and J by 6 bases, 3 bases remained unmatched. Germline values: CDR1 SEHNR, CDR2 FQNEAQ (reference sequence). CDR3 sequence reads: CASSGTSGGLNEQFF. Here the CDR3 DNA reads TGTGCCAGCAGCGGGACTAGCGGGGGCCTCAATGAGCAGTTCTTC.

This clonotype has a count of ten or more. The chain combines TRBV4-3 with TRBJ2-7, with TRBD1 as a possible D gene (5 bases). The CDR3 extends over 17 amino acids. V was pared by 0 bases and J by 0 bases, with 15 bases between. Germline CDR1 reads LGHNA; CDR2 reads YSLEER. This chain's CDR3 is CASSQDFPGRNSYEQYF. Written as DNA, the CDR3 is TGCGCCAGCAGCCAAGATTTTCCAGGGCGGAACTCCTACGAGCAGTACTTC.

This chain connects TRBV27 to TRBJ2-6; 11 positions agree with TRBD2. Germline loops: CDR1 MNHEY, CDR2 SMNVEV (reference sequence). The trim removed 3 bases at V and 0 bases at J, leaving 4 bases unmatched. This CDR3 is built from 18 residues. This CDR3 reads CASSFTSGGPSGANVLTF. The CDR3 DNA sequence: TGTGCCAGCAGTTTCACTAGCGGGGGTCCCTCTGGGGCCAACGTCCTGACTTTC.

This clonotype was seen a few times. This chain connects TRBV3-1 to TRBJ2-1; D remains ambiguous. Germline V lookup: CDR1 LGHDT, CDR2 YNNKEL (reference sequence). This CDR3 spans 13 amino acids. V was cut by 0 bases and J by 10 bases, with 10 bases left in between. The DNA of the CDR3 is TGTGCCAGCAGCCAAGATCAAGGCACGGAGCAGTTCTTC. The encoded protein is CASSQDQGTEQFF.

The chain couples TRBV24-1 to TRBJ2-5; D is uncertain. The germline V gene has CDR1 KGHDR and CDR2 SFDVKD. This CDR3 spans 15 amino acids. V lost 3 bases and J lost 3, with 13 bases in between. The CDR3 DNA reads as TGTGCCACCAGTGATCTCACAGAAACCAAAGAGACCCAGTACTTC. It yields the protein CATSDLTETKETQYF.

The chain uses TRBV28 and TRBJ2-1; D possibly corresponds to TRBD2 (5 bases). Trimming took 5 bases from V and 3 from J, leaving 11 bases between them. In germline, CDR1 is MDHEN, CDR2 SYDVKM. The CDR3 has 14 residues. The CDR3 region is CASSPTIDYNEQFF. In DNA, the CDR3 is TGTGCCAGCAGTCCGACTATTGACTACAATGAGCAGTTCTTC. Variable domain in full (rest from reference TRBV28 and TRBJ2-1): DVKVTQSSRYLVKRTGEKVFLECVQDMDHENMFWYRQDPGLGLRLIYFSYDVKMKEKGDIPEGYSVSREKKERFSLILESASTNQTSMYLCASSPTIDYNEQFFGPGTRLTVL.

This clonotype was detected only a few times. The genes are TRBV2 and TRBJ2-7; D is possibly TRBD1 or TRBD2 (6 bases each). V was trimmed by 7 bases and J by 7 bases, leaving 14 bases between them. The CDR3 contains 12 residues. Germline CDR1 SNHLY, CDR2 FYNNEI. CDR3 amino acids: CASMEGGTEQYF. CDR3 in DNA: TGTGCCAGCATGGAAGGGGGGACTGAGCAGTACTTC. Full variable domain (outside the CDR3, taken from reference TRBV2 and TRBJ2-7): EPEVTQTPSHQVTQMGQEVILRCVPISNHLYFYWYRQILGQKVEFLVSFYNNEISEKSEIFDDQFSVERPDGSNFTLKIRSTKLEDSAMYFCASMEGGTEQYFGPGTRLTVT.

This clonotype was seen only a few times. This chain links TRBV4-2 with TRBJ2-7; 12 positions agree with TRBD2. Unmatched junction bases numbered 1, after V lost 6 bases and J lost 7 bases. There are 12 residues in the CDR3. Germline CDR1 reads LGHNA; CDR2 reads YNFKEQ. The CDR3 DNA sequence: TGTGCCAGCAGGGGGACTAGCGGGGAGCAGTACTTC. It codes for CASRGTSGEQYF.

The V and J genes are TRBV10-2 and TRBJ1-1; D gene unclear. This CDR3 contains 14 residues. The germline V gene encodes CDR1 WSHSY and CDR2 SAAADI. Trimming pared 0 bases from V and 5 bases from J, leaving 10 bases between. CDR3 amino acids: CASSESTRVTEAFF. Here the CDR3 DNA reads TGCGCCAGCAGTGAGTCGACTCGGGTTACTGAAGCTTTCTTT.

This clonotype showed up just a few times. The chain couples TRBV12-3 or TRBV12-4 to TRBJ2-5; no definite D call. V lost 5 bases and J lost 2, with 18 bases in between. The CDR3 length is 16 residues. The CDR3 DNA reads TGTGCCAGCAGTCTATCAAGTTGGGGATTTCAAGAGACCCAGTACTTC. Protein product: CASSLSSWGFQETQYF.

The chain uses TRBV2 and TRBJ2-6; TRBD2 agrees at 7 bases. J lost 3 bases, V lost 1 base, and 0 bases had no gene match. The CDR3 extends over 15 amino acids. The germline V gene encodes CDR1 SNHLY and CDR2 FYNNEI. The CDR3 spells CASSEGGGGANVLTF. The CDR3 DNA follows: TGTGCCAGCAGTGAAGGGGGGGGTGGGGCCAACGTCCTGACTTTC. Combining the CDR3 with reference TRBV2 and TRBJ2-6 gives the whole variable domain EPEVTQTPSHQVTQMGQEVILRCVPISNHLYFYWYRQILGQKVEFLVSFYNNEISEKSEIFDDQFSVERPDGSNFTLKIRSTKLEDSAMYFCASSEGGGGANVLTFGAGSRLTVL.

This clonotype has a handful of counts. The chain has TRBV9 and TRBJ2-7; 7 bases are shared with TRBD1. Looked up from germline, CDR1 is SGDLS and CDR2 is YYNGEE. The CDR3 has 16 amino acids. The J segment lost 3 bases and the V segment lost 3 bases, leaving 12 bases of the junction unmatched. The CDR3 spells CASSGLTGAGFYEQYF. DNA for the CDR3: TGTGCCAGCAGCGGATTAACAGGGGCTGGGTTCTACGAGCAGTACTTC.

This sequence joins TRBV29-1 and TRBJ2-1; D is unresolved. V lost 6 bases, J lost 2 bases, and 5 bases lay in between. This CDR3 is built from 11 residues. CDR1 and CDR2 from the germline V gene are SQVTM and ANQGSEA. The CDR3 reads CSVSPYNEQFF. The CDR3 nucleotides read TGCAGCGTATCCCCCTACAATGAGCAGTTCTTC.

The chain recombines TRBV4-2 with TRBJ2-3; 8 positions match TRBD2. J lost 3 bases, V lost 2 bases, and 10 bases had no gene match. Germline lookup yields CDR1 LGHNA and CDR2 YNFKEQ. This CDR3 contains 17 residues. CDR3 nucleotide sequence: TGTGCCAGCAGCCAACAAGAACGGGGGGGTATAACAGATACGCAGTATTTT. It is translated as CASSQQERGGITDTQYF.

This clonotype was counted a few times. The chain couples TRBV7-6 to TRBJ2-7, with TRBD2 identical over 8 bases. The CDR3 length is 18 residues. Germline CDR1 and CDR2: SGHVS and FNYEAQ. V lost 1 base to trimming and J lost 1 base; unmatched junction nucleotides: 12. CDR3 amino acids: CASSLGRGDVSPSYEQYF. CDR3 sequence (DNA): TGTGCCAGCAGCTTAGGGCGGGGGGACGTATCGCCTTCCTACGAGCAGTACTTC.

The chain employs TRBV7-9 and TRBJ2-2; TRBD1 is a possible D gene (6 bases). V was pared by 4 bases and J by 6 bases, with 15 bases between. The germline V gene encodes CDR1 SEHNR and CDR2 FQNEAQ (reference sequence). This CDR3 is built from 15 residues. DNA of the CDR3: TGTGCCAGCAGCTCCCCTGGCTGGGGGCCCGGGGAGCTGTTTTTT. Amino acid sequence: CASSSPGWGPGELFF.